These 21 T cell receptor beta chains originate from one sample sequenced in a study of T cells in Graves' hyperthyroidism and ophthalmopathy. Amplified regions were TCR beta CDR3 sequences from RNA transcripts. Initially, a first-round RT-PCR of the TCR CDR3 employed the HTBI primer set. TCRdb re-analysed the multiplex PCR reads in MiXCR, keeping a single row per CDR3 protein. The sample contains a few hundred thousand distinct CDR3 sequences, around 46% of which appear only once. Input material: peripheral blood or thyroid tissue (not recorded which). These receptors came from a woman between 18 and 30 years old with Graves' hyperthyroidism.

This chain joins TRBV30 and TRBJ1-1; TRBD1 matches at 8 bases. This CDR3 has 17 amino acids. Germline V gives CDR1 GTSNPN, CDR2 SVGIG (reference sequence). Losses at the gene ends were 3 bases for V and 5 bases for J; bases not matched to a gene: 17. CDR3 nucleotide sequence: TGTGCCTGGAGGGCCGAGTACGGACAGGGAAAAAGGACTGAAGCTTTCTTT. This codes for CAWRAEYGQGKRTEAFF.

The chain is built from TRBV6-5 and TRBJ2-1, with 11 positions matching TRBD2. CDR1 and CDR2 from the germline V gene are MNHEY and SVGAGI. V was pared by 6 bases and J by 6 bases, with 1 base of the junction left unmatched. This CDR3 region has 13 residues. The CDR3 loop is CASRLAGGNEQFF. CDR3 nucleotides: TGTGCCAGCAGGCTAGCGGGGGGCAATGAGCAGTTCTTC.

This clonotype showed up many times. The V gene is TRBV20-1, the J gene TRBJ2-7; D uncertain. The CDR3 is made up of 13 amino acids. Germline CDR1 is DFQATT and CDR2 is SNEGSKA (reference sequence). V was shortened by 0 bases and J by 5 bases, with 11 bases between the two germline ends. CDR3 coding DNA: TGCAGTGCTAGAGATTTGATGGTGGACGAGCAGTACTTC. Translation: CSARDLMVDEQYF.

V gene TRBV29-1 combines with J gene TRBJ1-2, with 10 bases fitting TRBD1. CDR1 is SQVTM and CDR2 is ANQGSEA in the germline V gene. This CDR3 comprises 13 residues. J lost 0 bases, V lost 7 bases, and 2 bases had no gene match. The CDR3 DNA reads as TGCAGCGGAGGGACAGGGGCTAACTATGGCTACACCTTC. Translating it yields CSGGTGANYGYTF.

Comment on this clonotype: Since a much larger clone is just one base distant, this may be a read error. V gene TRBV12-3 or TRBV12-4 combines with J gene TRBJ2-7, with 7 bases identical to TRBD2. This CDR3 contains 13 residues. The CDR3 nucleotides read TGTGCCAGCAGTCGTAAAGCGGGGTACGAGCGGTACTTC. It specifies CASSRKAGYERYF.

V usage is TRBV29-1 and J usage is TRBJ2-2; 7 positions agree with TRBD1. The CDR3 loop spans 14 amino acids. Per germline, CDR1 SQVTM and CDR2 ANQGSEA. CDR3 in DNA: TGCACCCTTCAGTGGGAACAGGGGACCGGGGAGCTGTTTTTT. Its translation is CTLQWEQGTGELFF.

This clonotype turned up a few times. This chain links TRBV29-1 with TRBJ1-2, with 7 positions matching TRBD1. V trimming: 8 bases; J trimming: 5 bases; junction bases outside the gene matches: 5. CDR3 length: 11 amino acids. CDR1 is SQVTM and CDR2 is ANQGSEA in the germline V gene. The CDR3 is CSFGDSYGYTF. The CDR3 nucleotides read TGCAGCTTTGGGGACAGTTATGGCTACACCTTC.

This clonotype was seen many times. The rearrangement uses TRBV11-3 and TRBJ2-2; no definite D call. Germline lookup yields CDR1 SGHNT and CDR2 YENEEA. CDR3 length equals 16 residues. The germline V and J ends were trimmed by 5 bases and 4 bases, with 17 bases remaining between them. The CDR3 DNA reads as TGTGCCAGCAGCCCGTGGCCGAAGGAAGGCACCGGGGAGCTGTTTTTT. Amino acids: CASSPWPKEGTGELFF.

CDR3 in DNA: TGTGCCACCACCGGCGACATTGACAGGGGAGGCACCGGGGAGCTGTTTTTT. This gives the protein CATTGDIDRGGTGELFF. V is TRBV24-1 and J is TRBJ2-2; TRBD1 matches 8 bases. With V trimmed by 8 bases and J by 4 bases, 14 bases remained unmatched. The CDR3 spans 17 residues. CDR1 is KGHDR, CDR2 SFDVKD, per germline.

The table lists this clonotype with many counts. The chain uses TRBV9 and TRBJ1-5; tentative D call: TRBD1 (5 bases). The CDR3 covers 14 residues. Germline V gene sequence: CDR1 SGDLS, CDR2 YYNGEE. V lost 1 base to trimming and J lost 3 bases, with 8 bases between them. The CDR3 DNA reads TGTGCCAGCAGCGTATCAGGGAACAATCAGCCCCAGCATTTT. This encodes CASSVSGNNQPQHF.

The CDR3 nucleotides read TGTGCCAGCAGTGAACGTGGGGGGCAAGAGACCCAGTACTTC. It is translated as CASSERGGQETQYF. The gene calls are TRBV27 and TRBJ2-5, with a tentative D call TRBD2 (6 bases). CDR1 is MNHEY, CDR2 SMNVEV, per germline (reference sequence). Trimming removed 5 bases from V and 2 bases from J, with 12 bases in between. The CDR3 runs to 14 residues.

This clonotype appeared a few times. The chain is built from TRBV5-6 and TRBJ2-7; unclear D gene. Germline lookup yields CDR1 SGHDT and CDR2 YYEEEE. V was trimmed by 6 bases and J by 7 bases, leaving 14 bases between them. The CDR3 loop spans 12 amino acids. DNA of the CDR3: TGTGCCAGCAACTCCCGCCCCGGGGAGCAGTACTTC. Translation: CASNSRPGEQYF.

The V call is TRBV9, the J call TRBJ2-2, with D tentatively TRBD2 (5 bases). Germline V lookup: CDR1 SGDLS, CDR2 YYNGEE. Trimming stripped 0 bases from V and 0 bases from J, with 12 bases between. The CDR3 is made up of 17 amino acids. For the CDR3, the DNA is TGTGCCAGCAGCGTAGCTATACGGGAAACGAACACCGGGGAGCTGTTTTTT. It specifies CASSVAIRETNTGELFF.

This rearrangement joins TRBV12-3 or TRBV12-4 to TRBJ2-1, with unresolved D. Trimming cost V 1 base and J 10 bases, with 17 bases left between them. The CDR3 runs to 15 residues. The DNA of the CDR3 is TGTGCCAGCAGTTTAGGTGTCAGAACTTCCTACGAGCAGTTCTTC. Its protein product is CASSLGVRTSYEQFF.

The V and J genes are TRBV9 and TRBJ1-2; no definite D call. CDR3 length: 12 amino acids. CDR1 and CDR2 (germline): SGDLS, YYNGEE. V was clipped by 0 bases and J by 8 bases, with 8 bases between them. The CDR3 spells CASSVEAGGYTF. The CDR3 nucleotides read TGTGCCAGCAGCGTAGAAGCGGGAGGCTACACCTTC.

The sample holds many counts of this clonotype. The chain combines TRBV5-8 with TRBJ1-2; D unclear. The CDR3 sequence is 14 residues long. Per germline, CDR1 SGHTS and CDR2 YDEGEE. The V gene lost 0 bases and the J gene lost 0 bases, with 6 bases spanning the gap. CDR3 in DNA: TGTGCCAGCAGCTTGGCCGCCGCTAACTATGGCTACACCTTC. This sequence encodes CASSLAAANYGYTF.

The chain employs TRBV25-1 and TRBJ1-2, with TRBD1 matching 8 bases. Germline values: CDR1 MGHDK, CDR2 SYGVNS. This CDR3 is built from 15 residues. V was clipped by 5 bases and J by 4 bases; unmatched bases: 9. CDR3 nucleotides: TGTGCCAGCAGTTTTTGGACAGGGCAGAGCTATGGCTACACCTTC. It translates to CASSFWTGQSYGYTF.

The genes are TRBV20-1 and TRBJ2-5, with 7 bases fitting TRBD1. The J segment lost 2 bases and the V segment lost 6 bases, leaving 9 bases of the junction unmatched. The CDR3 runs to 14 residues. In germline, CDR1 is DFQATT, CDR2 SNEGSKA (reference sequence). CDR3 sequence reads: CSAWGRGQQETQYF. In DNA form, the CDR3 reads TGCAGTGCCTGGGGACGGGGACAGCAAGAGACCCAGTACTTC.

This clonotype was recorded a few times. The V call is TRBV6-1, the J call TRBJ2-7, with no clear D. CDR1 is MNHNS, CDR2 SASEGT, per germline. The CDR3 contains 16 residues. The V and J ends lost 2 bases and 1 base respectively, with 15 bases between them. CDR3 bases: TGTGCCAGCAGTGAATTGTACTTGCCGCCGTCCTACGAGCAGTACTTC. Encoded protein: CASSELYLPPSYEQYF.

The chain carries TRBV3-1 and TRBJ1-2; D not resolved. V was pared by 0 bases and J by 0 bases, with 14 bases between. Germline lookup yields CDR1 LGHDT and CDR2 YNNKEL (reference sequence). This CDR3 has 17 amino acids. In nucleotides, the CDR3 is TGTGCCAGCAGCCAAGAAGGATGGAAGGAAACTAACTATGGCTACACCTTC. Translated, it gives CASSQEGWKETNYGYTF.

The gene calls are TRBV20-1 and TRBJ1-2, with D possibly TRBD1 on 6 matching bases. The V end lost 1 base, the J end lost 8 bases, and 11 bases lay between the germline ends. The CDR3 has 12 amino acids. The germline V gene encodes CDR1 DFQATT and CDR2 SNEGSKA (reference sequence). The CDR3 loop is CSARGQARGYTF. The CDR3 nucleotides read TGCAGTGCTAGAGGACAGGCGAGGGGCTACACCTTC.